A selection of T cell receptor beta chains follows, all from one sample in a study of blood T cell repertoires in COVID-19. Sequencing used immunoSEQ multiplex PCR; TCRdb keeps in-frame clones, though not all of them. The sample shows 250,000 to 350,000 clones, 88% of them seen only once. Material: peripheral blood. These TCRs come from a woman in her twenties or thirties who had recovered from COVID-19. CDR3s include the opening cysteine and the closing phenylalanine or tryptophan. The D gene is left open where the match is weak. Not all rows give a size; the values are once, few, many and, for expanded clones, a class.

v_call	clone_size	cdr3_length	d_call	j_call	cdr3_nt	cdr3_aa
TRBV19	NA	19	NA	TRBJ2-3	TGTGCCAGTAGTTCCCGTGGAGGAAAGGTTAGCTATTTCACAGATACGCAGTATTTT	CASSSRGGKVSYFTDTQYF
TRBV19	once	18	TRBD2	TRBJ2-3	TGTGCCAGTAGTATAGGAAGGACTAGCGGGGGGTTCACAGATACGCAGTATTTT	CASSIGRTSGGFTDTQYF
TRBV7-2	once	13	NA	TRBJ1-2	TGTGCCAGCAGCCACCCCCAGGATTATGGCTACACCTTC	CASSHPQDYGYTF
TRBV27	NA	13	NA	TRBJ1-4	TGTGCCAGCAGTTTTGGAGGAAATGAAAAACTGTTTTTT	CASSFGGNEKLFF
TRBV28	NA	14	TRBD2	TRBJ2-1	TGTGCCAGCAGTTTTAGCGGGGGGGACAATGAGCAGTTCTTC	CASSFSGGDNEQFF
TRBV7-6	NA	15	NA	TRBJ2-5	TGTGCCAGCAGCTCAATCGGACAACCTGCAGAGACCCAGTACTTC	CASSSIGQPAETQYF
TRBV5-1	NA	14	TRBD1	TRBJ2-1	TGCGCCAGCAGCTTGGGAGGACAGGGGAATGAGCAGTTCTTC	CASSLGGQGNEQFF
TRBV5-1	NA	17	NA	TRBJ2-7	TGCGCCAGCAGCTTGGGGAACGCCAGGCCGCATCTCTACGAGCAGTACTTC	CASSLGNARPHLYEQYF
TRBV2	NA	16	NA	TRBJ1-5	TGTGCCAGCAGTGATTCACCACAGGGCGGCAATCAGCCCCAGCATTTT	CASSDSPQGGNQPQHF
TRBV6-5	NA	14	NA	TRBJ1-2	TGTGCCAGCAGTTCTTGGACAGAGAACTATGGCTACACCTTC	CASSSWTENYGYTF
TRBV5-1	NA	16	NA	TRBJ1-6	TGCGCCAGCAGCTTGAAGGGCGGGCAACGTAATTCACCCCTCCACTTT	CASSLKGGQRNSPLHF
TRBV29-1	once	17	TRBD2	TRBJ2-5	TGCAGCGTTACCCCGTTTTTGAGCGGGGGGGCCTGGGAGACCCAGTACTTC	CSVTPFLSGGAWETQYF
TRBV3-1/TRBV3-2	NA	13	NA	TRBJ1-2	TGTGCCAGCAGCCCCGGGACAAGGGGTGGCTACACCTTC	CASSPGTRGGYTF
TRBV30	NA	13	NA	TRBJ1-1	TGTGCCAATTTGCGGACTTATAAGACTGAAGCTTTCTTT	CANLRTYKTEAFF
TRBV5-1	NA	15	NA	TRBJ1-6	TGCGCCAGTACCAATCTGACAGGCGCCAATTCACCCCTCCACTTT	CASTNLTGANSPLHF
TRBV5-1	NA	14	NA	TRBJ2-1	TGCGCCAGCAGCTTGGAAGCCTCCTACAATGAGCAGTTCTTC	CASSLEASYNEQFF
TRBV5-1	NA	16	TRBD1	TRBJ2-7	TGCGCCAGCAGGGAGGCGACAGGGGGACTTGTGGGCGAGCAGTACTTC	CASREATGGLVGEQYF
TRBV7-9	few	14	TRBD2	TRBJ2-5	TGTGCCAGCAGCCACGGGGGGAATCAAGAGACCCAGTACTTC	CASSHGGNQETQYF
TRBV5-1	NA	16	TRBD1	TRBJ1-1	TGCGCCAGCAGCCCCCTGCTGGGACAGGGAAACACTGAAGCTTTCTTT	CASSPLLGQGNTEAFF
TRBV9	once	17	NA	TRBJ1-2	TGTGCCAGCAGCGTAGGTGGTCCGGGGGGCCGCGACGATGGCTACACCTTC	CASSVGGPGGRDDGYTF
TRBV29-1	once	15	NA	TRBJ2-3	TGCAGCGCTGGAAGAGGAACCCCTAGCACAGATACGCAGTATTTT	CSAGRGTPSTDTQYF
TRBV3-1/TRBV3-2	NA	16	TRBD2	TRBJ2-2	TGTGCCAGCAGCTTATTAGCGGGGGGGAACACCGGGGAGCTGTTTTTT	CASSLLAGGNTGELFF
TRBV4-3	NA	15	NA	TRBJ2-7	TGCGCCAGCAGCCAAGATGAGGCAGTCTACTACGAGCAGTACTTC	CASSQDEAVYYEQYF
TRBV10-3	NA	17	TRBD1	TRBJ1-6	TGTGCCATCAGTGAGACCCCGGGACAGTACTATAATTCACCCCTCCACTTT	CAISETPGQYYNSPLHF
TRBV5-1	once	13	NA	TRBJ1-2	TGCGCCAGCAGCTTGGAGGGGTTGAAGGGCTACACCTTC	CASSLEGLKGYTF
TRBV6-6	many	15	TRBD1	TRBJ1-4	TGTGCCAGCAGTCTCCCGACAGGGGGGGGTGAAAAACTGTTTTTT	CASSLPTGGGEKLFF
TRBV3-1/TRBV3-2	few	13	NA	TRBJ1-2	TGTGCCAGCAGCACGACAGCGACCTATGGCTACACCTTC	CASSTTATYGYTF
TRBV6-2/TRBV6-3	many	13	NA	TRBJ2-1	TGTGCCAGCAGCGGGCCCGGGGGCAATGAGCAGTTCTTC	CASSGPGGNEQFF
TRBV7-6	NA	14	NA	TRBJ1-3	TGTGCCAGCAGCCCCGAACAGGCGAGAAACACCATATATTTT	CASSPEQARNTIYF
TRBV7-9	NA	14	TRBD1	TRBJ2-7	TGTGCCAGCAGTCCGACAGGGGGAGGGCACGAGCAGTACTTC	CASSPTGGGHEQYF
TRBV7-9	NA	14	NA	TRBJ2-7	TGTGCCAGCAGCTTTGGCGGAGCCTCCTACGAGCAGTACTTC	CASSFGGASYEQYF
TRBV6-2/TRBV6-3	NA	15	NA	TRBJ1-6	TGTGCCAGCACCCCAGGGGTTGACTATAATTCACCCCTCCACTTT	CASTPGVDYNSPLHF
TRBV5-4	NA	16	NA	TRBJ2-7	TGTGCCAGCAGCTTGGGAGGGGGGGCTCGTGGGTACGAGCAGTACTTC	CASSLGGGARGYEQYF
TRBV4-2	NA	14	NA	TRBJ2-5	TGTGCCAGCAGCCAAGGGAGGGGCAGAGAGACCCAGTACTTC	CASSQGRGRETQYF
TRBV27	NA	14	TRBD1	TRBJ1-6	TGTGCCAGCACCCCCCGACAGGGGAATTCACCCCTCCACTTT	CASTPRQGNSPLHF
TRBV5-4	NA	14	TRBD1	TRBJ1-1	TGTGCCAGCAGCCAAGGACAGGGGGTCACTGAAGCTTTCTTT	CASSQGQGVTEAFF
TRBV2	once	14	NA	TRBJ2-7	TGTGCCAGCAGGGGCGGCTTCGGGGACTACGAGCAGTACTTC	CASRGGFGDYEQYF
TRBV27	NA	16	NA	TRBJ2-6	TGTGCCAGCGCATTGAACAGGGCTTCTGGGGCCAACGTCCTGACTTTC	CASALNRASGANVLTF
TRBV5-4	NA	14	NA	TRBJ1-1	TGTGCCAGCAGCGCGTTGGGGGGTAGGACTGAAGCTTTCTTT	CASSALGGRTEAFF
TRBV29-1	NA	14	TRBD1	TRBJ2-2	TGCAGCGTTGAGAGGGGGCTAGGCACCGGGGAGCTGTTTTTT	CSVERGLGTGELFF
TRBV11-2	NA	13	TRBD2	TRBJ2-5	TGTGCCAGCAGCTGGGGACTAGAAGAGACCCAGTACTTC	CASSWGLEETQYF
TRBV12-3/TRBV12-4	NA	13	NA	TRBJ2-1	TGTGCCAGCACCCCCGACTATGTTAGTGAGCAGTTCTTC	CASTPDYVSEQFF